Presented here are 3 T cell receptor beta chains from one specimen sequenced in a study of cytomegalovirus exposure and HLA in healthy donors. The primer mix had 60 Vbeta and 13 Jbeta primers. Assay used: immunoSEQ multiplex PCR; TCRdb lists only in-frame clones, some missing. Of 150,000 to 200,000 clones listed, more than 65% were seen once; the top ten hold about 0.5%. Sequenced input: PBMCs. Receptors originate from a woman aged 50 to 65 in good health and CMV-seronegative.

This clone was seen only once. V usage is TRBV5-6 and J usage is TRBJ2-3; 7 bases align to TRBD1. The germline V gene has CDR1 SGHDT and CDR2 YYEEEE. V lost 5 bases, J lost 2 bases, and 5 bases stayed unmatched. The CDR3 covers 14 residues. CDR3 sequence: CASSHGTDTDTQYF. The CDR3 DNA reads TGTGCCAGCAGTCACGGGACAGACACAGATACGCAGTATTTT.

This clone was counted only a few times. CDR3 bases: TGCGCCAGCGCGGCCAGTAGTGTTGCCTACGAGCAGTACTTC. Translation gives CASAASSVAYEQYF. The gene calls are TRBV5-1 and TRBJ2-7; D unclear. The V end lost 7 bases, the J end lost 2 bases, and 16 bases lay between the germline ends. In germline, CDR1 is SGHRS, CDR2 YFSETQ. The CDR3 runs to 14 residues.

The J gene is TRBJ1-1, the V gene TRBV28, with D maybe TRBD1 (6 bases). This CDR3 region has 15 residues. V lost 7 bases to trimming and J lost 0 bases, with 15 bases between them. In germline, CDR1 is MDHEN, CDR2 SYDVKM. CDR3 sequence: CASTLPQGMNTEAFF. CDR3 nucleotide sequence: TGTGCCAGCACCCTACCCCAGGGGATGAACACTGAAGCTTTCTTT.